This is a list of T cell receptor beta chains from one sample in a study of T cell repertoires in cytomegalovirus infection. TCRdb ran MiXCR on the reads and lists one entry per CDR3 protein. Among just over 150,000 distinct CDR3 sequences listed, roughly a quarter were seen once. Sample: PBMCs. These receptors were collected from a human donor in good health (CMV status not recorded). Some clones in this sample may be carry-over from other donors' samples. Each CDR3 is given with its conserved first and last residue. A D gene is named only where the DNA matches it firmly. For some rows the clone size is stated as once, few or many, or as a class when expanded; others skip it.

d_call,clone_size,v_call,j_call,cdr3_aa,cdr3_nt
-,-,TRBV12-3/TRBV12-4,TRBJ1-4,CASTPLGGRGEKLFF,TGTGCCAGCACCCCTCTGGGGGGCCGGGGAGAAAAACTGTTTTTT
-,-,TRBV7-8,TRBJ2-5,CASSLDLRVETQYF,TGTGCCAGCAGCTTAGATCTTAGAGTGGAGACCCAGTACTTC
-,-,TRBV7-4,TRBJ1-2,CASSLDQVAVGYTF,TGTGCCAGCAGCTTAGATCAGGTAGCGGTTGGCTACACCTTC
-,-,TRBV5-1,TRBJ1-2,CASSPTDGGHGYTF,TGCGCCAGCAGCCCGACAGATGGGGGCCATGGCTACACCTTC
-,-,TRBV20-1,TRBJ2-3,CSASGRGFSTDTQYF,TGCAGTGCTAGCGGTCGCGGGTTTAGCACAGATACGCAGTATTTT
-,-,TRBV7-3,TRBJ2-3,CASSSPGTESTDTQYF,TGTGCCAGCAGCTCCCCCGGGACGGAGAGCACAGATACGCAGTATTTT
TRBD1,-,TRBV28,TRBJ1-2,CASSSQGVGYGYTF,TGTGCCAGCAGTTCTCAGGGGGTTGGCTATGGCTACACCTTC
TRBD2,few,TRBV5-6,TRBJ2-7,CASSLEAGGPHEQYF,TGTGCCAGCAGCTTGGAAGCGGGAGGGCCCCACGAGCAGTACTTC
TRBD1,-,TRBV12-5,TRBJ2-7,CASGPTGSYEQYF,TGTGCTAGTGGGCCGACAGGGTCCTACGAGCAGTACTTC
TRBD1,few,TRBV5-1,TRBJ2-5,CASSATTGLETQYF,TGCGCCAGCAGCGCGACGACAGGGCTGGAGACCCAGTACTTC
TRBD2,few,TRBV20-1,TRBJ2-3,CSASTSGSTDTQYF,TGCAGTGCTAGCACTAGCGGGAGCACAGATACGCAGTATTTT
-,-,TRBV28,TRBJ2-2,CASSAIRGIRGSQNTGELFF,TGTGCCAGCAGTGCCATCAGGGGTATTAGAGGTTCCCAAAACACCGGGGAGCTGTTTTTT
TRBD1,few,TRBV7-8,TRBJ1-2,CASSLLDRGDTNGYTF,TGTGCCAGCAGCTTACTAGACAGGGGGGATACCAATGGCTACACCTTC
-,few,TRBV7-8,TRBJ2-4,CASSLNGLLAKNIQYF,TGTGCCAGCAGCTTAAACGGGCTTCTAGCCAAAAACATTCAGTACTTC
-,-,TRBV6-2/TRBV6-3,TRBJ2-1,CASGFGSSGVNEQFF,TGTGCCAGCGGATTTGGCAGCTCAGGGGTCAATGAGCAGTTCTTC
TRBD1,-,TRBV28,TRBJ1-5,CASSFGQGLNQPQHF,TGTGCCAGCAGTTTTGGACAGGGACTGAATCAGCCCCAGCATTTT
-,few,TRBV11-2,TRBJ1-2,CASSSPTGAYGYTF,TGTGCCAGCAGCTCCCCGACAGGTGCCTATGGCTACACCTTC
-,once,TRBV6-2/TRBV6-3,TRBJ2-6,CASSYVQGNTGANVPTF,TGTGCCAGCAGTTACGTCCAGGGGAATACTGGGGCCAACGTCCCGACTTTC
-,few,TRBV7-9,TRBJ1-5,CATGAEPQHF,TGTGCCACCGGAGCTGAGCCCCAGCATTTT
-,many,TRBV12-3/TRBV12-4,TRBJ1-5,CASSAGSSGNQPQHF,TGTGCCAGCAGTGCGGGGAGTTCAGGCAATCAGCCCCAGCATTTT
-,-,TRBV4-1,TRBJ2-1,CASSQLVNEQFF,TGCGCCAGCAGCCAACTAGTCAATGAGCAGTTCTTC
TRBD1,few,TRBV19,TRBJ1-1,CASTRDRGAFF,TGTGCCAGTACCAGAGACAGGGGAGCTTTCTTT
TRBD2,few,TRBV27,TRBJ2-2,CASSLRLASGELFF,TGTGCCAGCAGTTTGAGACTAGCGTCAGGGGAGCTGTTTTTT